This T cell receptor (beta chain) was retrieved from a study of vaccination and CD4 T cells after COVID-19. Looking at the study overall: Post-vaccine specimens were obtained a median about 70 days after dose two (range 14 to 241).

The assay that was used to sequence DNA from cultured CD4+ T cells was the Oncomine TCR Beta short-read assay. Once CD4+ T cells had been cultured, genomic DNA was extracted from them. TCRdb re-derived calls from the PCR reads in MiXCR, one entry per CDR3 protein. The sample carries under 20,000 distinct CDR3 sequences, 23% recorded once. Indicated treatment: approximately nine-day PBMC culture with coronavirus spike peptide pools or control peptides (ViraFEST assay). This clonotype appeared a few times. Its antigen is as yet unknown. CDR1 LNHDA and CDR2 SQIVND come from the germline V gene (reference sequence). The length of the CDR3 is 17 residues. The junction had 11 bases not matched to a gene; V was cut back by 6 bases and J by 3 bases.

This clonotype originated in a human donor with COVID-19. The specimen sequenced was cultured CD4+ T cells from blood. The V gene is TRBV19, the J gene TRBJ2-2; 9 nucleotides align to TRBD2. In nucleotides, the CDR3 is TGTGCCAGTAGAGGTTGGCGGGGGGGCCACTACACCGGGGAGCTGTTTTTT. It translates to CASRGWRGGHYTGELFF.